The rows below give T cell receptor beta chains drawn from one sample of a study of OX40 agonist ivuxolimab in advanced cancers. Assay used: immunoSEQ multiplex PCR; TCRdb lists only in-frame clones, some missing. The data contain around 30,000 clones, about nine tenths of them singletons. The starting material was CD4+ or CD8+ T cells sorted from blood, obtained in a trial of the OX40 agonist ivuxolimab. The origin of the receptors is an adult with an advanced solid tumor such as melanoma, head and neck, liver or kidney cancer. CDR3s include the opening cysteine and the closing phenylalanine or tryptophan. Each record gives: D gene, V gene, clone size, J gene, CDR3 protein, CDR3 DNA. A D gene is named only where the DNA matches it firmly. Only part of the rows carry a size: once, few, many, or a class if the clone is expanded.

.	TRBV6-6	.	TRBJ2-7	CASRGGGSYEQYF	TGTGCCAGCAGGGGGGGAGGTTCGTACGAGCAGTACTTC
TRBD1	TRBV9	.	TRBJ2-7	CASSVGTGGVYEQYF	TGTGCCAGCAGCGTAGGGACAGGGGGAGTCTACGAGCAGTACTTC
TRBD1	TRBV4-1	.	TRBJ2-7	CASSSDRVRHEQYF	TGCGCCAGCAGTTCCGACAGGGTGAGGCACGAGCAGTACTTC
TRBD1	TRBV6-1	few	TRBJ1-1	CASRGGQGNTEAFF	TGTGCCAGCAGGGGGGGACAGGGAAACACTGAAGCTTTCTTT
.	TRBV10-3	.	TRBJ2-7	CAISESSGRPYEQYF	TGTGCCATCAGTGAGTCGTCAGGGAGGCCCTACGAGCAGTACTTC
.	TRBV19	.	TRBJ2-1	CASTDRSLQFF	TGTGCCAGCACTGACAGAAGCCTGCAGTTCTTC
.	TRBV14	.	TRBJ1-3	CASSRRQAGNTIYF	TGTGCCAGCAGCCGCCGACAGGCTGGAAACACCATATATTTT
TRBD2	TRBV19	.	TRBJ2-5	CASSPSGTSGEKTQYF	TGTGCCAGTAGTCCCTCCGGGACTAGCGGGGAGAAGACCCAGTACTTC
TRBD2	TRBV14	.	TRBJ2-7	CASSQWEGSYEQYF	TGTGCCAGCAGCCAATGGGAGGGCTCCTACGAGCAGTACTTC
TRBD1	TRBV5-1	.	TRBJ2-7	CASSFEGQSSYEQYF	TGCGCCAGCAGCTTTGAGGGACAGAGCTCCTACGAGCAGTACTTC
TRBD2	TRBV4-1	.	TRBJ2-2	CASSRTGLAGVGGELFF	TGCGCCAGCAGCCGAACGGGACTAGCGGGAGTGGGCGGGGAGCTGTTTTTT
.	TRBV28	.	TRBJ2-3	CASSRTTTTDTQYF	TGTGCCAGCAGCCGTACTACTACGACAGATACGCAGTATTTT
TRBD2	TRBV11-2	.	TRBJ2-7	CASSASSGSQYEQYF	TGTGCCAGCAGCGCATCTAGCGGGAGTCAGTACGAGCAGTACTTC
.	TRBV5-5	.	TRBJ1-6	CASSIRSSYNSPLHF	TGTGCCAGCAGCATACGCAGCTCCTATAATTCACCCCTCCACTTT
.	TRBV7-9	.	TRBJ2-4	CASSLDGLGLKGAKNIQYF	TGTGCCAGCAGCTTGGATGGCTTGGGACTCAAGGGGGCCAAAAACATTCAGTACTTC
TRBD1	TRBV28	.	TRBJ1-2	CASINSQDREIYGYTF	TGTGCCAGCATTAATTCGCAGGACAGGGAAATATATGGCTACACCTTC
.	TRBV28	.	TRBJ2-7	CASSSPPDAYEQYF	TGTGCCAGCAGTTCCCCTCCGGACGCCTACGAGCAGTACTTC
.	TRBV5-3	.	TRBJ1-6	CARSPRAPERANNSPLHF	TGTGCCAGAAGCCCGAGGGCCCCTGAGAGGGCTAATAATTCACCCCTCCACTTT
.	TRBV9	.	TRBJ2-2	CASSVWDGGVGELFF	TGTGCCAGCAGCGTATGGGACGGGGGCGTCGGGGAGCTGTTTTTT
.	TRBV18	once	TRBJ2-6	CASSPSESGANVLTF	TGTGCCAGCTCACCCTCGGAATCTGGGGCCAACGTCCTGACTTTC
.	TRBV11-2	.	TRBJ1-1	CASSLIGQLPGNTEAFF	TGTGCCAGCAGCTTAATAGGACAGCTACCGGGGAACACTGAAGCTTTCTTT
.	TRBV7-3	.	TRBJ1-6	CASSTEYANSPLHF	TGTGCCAGCAGCACGGAGTACGCTAATTCACCCCTCCACTTT
.	TRBV5-8	.	TRBJ2-1	CASSSLRLIGYINEQFF	TGTGCCAGCAGCTCACTTCGGTTAATCGGGTACATTAATGAGCAGTTCTTC
.	TRBV27	.	TRBJ2-3	CASRSSASTDTQYF	TGTGCCAGCAGATCCTCAGCTAGCACAGATACGCAGTATTTT
TRBD2	TRBV18	.	TRBJ2-1	CASSWLAGSTYNEQFF	TGTGCCAGCTCATGGCTAGCGGGATCAACCTACAATGAGCAGTTCTTC
.	TRBV6-6	.	TRBJ1-3	CASGGNTIYF	TGTGCCAGCGGGGGAAACACCATATATTTT
.	TRBV5-1	.	TRBJ1-2	CASSLGGSANYGYTF	TGCGCCAGCAGCTTGGGAGGGTCAGCTAACTATGGCTACACCTTC
.	TRBV6-1	.	TRBJ2-3	CASSEGGRRADTQYF	TGTGCCAGCAGTGAAGGTGGACGCCGGGCGGATACGCAGTATTTT
TRBD1	TRBV19	once	TRBJ1-4	CASSSSTGQPNEKLFF	TGTGCCAGTAGCAGTTCGACGGGACAGCCAAATGAAAAACTGTTTTTT
.	TRBV11-2	.	TRBJ2-3	CASSSIHTDTQYF	TGTGCCAGCAGCTCCATACACACAGATACGCAGTATTTT
.	TRBV18	once	TRBJ1-1	CASSPGRLNTEAFF	TGTGCCAGCTCACCTGGCAGATTGAACACTGAAGCTTTCTTT
.	TRBV5-4	once	TRBJ2-1	CASSLDRAGYNEQFF	TGTGCCAGCAGCTTGGACAGGGCGGGCTACAATGAGCAGTTCTTC
TRBD1	TRBV10-3	.	TRBJ1-1	CAISPGGRSTEAFF	TGTGCCATCAGTCCAGGGGGACGAAGTACTGAAGCTTTCTTT
.	TRBV30	few	TRBJ1-1	CAWDILGGTEAFF	TGTGCCTGGGACATATTGGGAGGCACTGAAGCTTTCTTT
.	TRBV19	.	TRBJ1-6	CASSIEGNGRGSPLHF	TGTGCCAGTAGTATTGAGGGGAATGGTCGGGGTTCACCCCTCCACTTT
.	TRBV20-1	.	TRBJ2-3	CSGRRADTQYF	TGCAGTGGGAGGCGGGCAGATACGCAGTATTTT
.	TRBV7-9	.	TRBJ1-1	CASSFREALYEAFF	TGTGCCAGCAGCTTCAGGGAAGCCCTATATGAAGCTTTCTTT
TRBD2	TRBV5-5	.	TRBJ2-7	CASSRSGGAHEQYF	TGTGCCAGCAGCCGTTCGGGGGGAGCCCACGAGCAGTACTTC
.	TRBV2	.	TRBJ2-1	CASSESRGTYNEQFF	TGTGCCAGCAGTGAATCCCGGGGGACATACAATGAGCAGTTCTTC
.	TRBV20-1	.	TRBJ2-1	CSARPPNEQFF	TGCAGTGCAAGGCCCCCCAATGAGCAGTTCTTC
TRBD1	TRBV15	.	TRBJ1-3	CATSRDRAGNTIYF	TGTGCCACCAGCAGGGACAGGGCTGGAAACACCATATATTTT
TRBD1	TRBV4-2	.	TRBJ1-1	CASSQVSGGTEAFF	TGTGCCAGCAGCCAAGTGTCAGGGGGCACTGAAGCTTTCTTT
TRBD1	TRBV19	few	TRBJ1-1	CASFRDRDGTEAFF	TGTGCCAGCTTTAGGGACAGGGATGGCACTGAAGCTTTCTTT
.	TRBV6-5	.	TRBJ1-6	CASSYSVSPLHF	TGTGCCAGCAGTTACTCGGTCTCACCCCTCCACTTT
.	TRBV6-5	.	TRBJ1-4	CASSSSGTFAEKLFF	TGTGCCAGCAGTTCCTCCGGGACGTTCGCTGAAAAACTGTTTTTT
.	TRBV7-9	once	TRBJ1-3	CASSSIGNTIYF	TGTGCCAGCAGCTCAATTGGAAACACCATATATTTT